Below, one T cell receptor beta chain is given with its context. Its antigen is unknown. No base quality values were provided; no much bigger clone lies one nucleotide off. Only healthy Caucasian donors were included. The twin cohort comprised three pairs of female monozygotic twins, all aged about 18 to 30 years. The RNA used for TCR libraries was isolated from peripheral blood mononuclear cells. The sample originates from a study of identical twins (dated by TCRdb to about 2016). At the level of the whole study: To test whether fetal clonotypes persist, the study used deep sequencing on TCR alpha and beta repertoires from monozygotic twins, unrelated adults of various ages, and cord blood. To rule out contamination, replicate twin experiments were performed at different times with different library preparation protocols.

CDR1 and CDR2 are drawn from the germline V gene: MNHEY, SVGEGT. Cut back by 7 bases and 10 bases, the V and J ends lie 11 bases apart. The cysteine opens and the phenylalanine closes a CDR3 of 11 amino acids. The read is trimmed to its CDR3 DNA, 33 bases read in frame from base 1. What the work shows at the level of the full study, not this receptor alone: Compared with coincidental sharing between unrelated individuals, out-of-frame TCR alpha sequences shared between twins showed an excess of sequences with low generation probability. Because the same donors could not be followed over many years, the conclusions relied on cross-sectional statistical analysis. Excess twin sharing in beta out-of-frame sequences was weaker because fewer shared sequences lowered the signal-to-noise ratio. Invariant T cells such as MAIT and iNKT could partly confound zero-insertion analyses, though diverse VJ usage argued against this for most clonotypes. Recombination models systematically underestimated out-of-frame TCR alpha sharing in monozygotic twins but agreed with sharing between unrelated individuals. Fewer insertions were carried by abundant cord blood beta clonotypes, a similar but weaker trend appeared in young adult naive repertoires, and no such trend appeared in memory repertoires.

The library was generated by 5' RACE. For sequencing, an Illumina HiSeq 2000 was employed. A universal primer binding site was introduced by template switching, and a unique molecular identifier was present in the final cDNA, enabling accurate counting of TCR cDNA molecules. Specific primers in the conserved constant-segment region were used to synthesize first-strand cDNA for TCR alpha and beta chains. To control for contamination, each cDNA library was double barcoded with a SMART-Mk sample barcode plus Illumina barcodes. Two successive PCR steps introduced TruSeq adapter sequences along with Illumina sample barcodes. The Illumina HiSeq platform was used with custom primers to sequence TCR alpha and beta cDNA libraries. As for how the authors treated the data: MiGEC processed the raw reads to extract unique molecular identifiers, while MiXCR was used to determine the CDR3 positions. For each individual, recombination models were inferred using an EM algorithm with the repgenHMM and IGoR tools. The tcR package in R was used for shared clonotype analysis, with sharing normalized by the product of cloneset sizes. To study raw recombination free of thymic and clonal selection effects, out-of-frame nonproductive sequences were analyzed. TCRdb reprocessing: public reads trimmed at Q25 with fastp, clones called with MiXCR, in-frame beta chains kept. Merged by CDR3 protein, the rows form single entries marked with the most common genes and DNA. Clone size and V and J calls follow TCRdb, not the original study. For this sample the table gives 700,000 to 950,000 distinct CDR3 sequences, of which about 12% were detected only once. The top ten constitute about 1.5% of the sample.

These data also formed part of another study, on yellow fever vaccine responses in identical twins. According to the second study: According to the authors, in identical twins the way T cells responded to vaccination appeared partly convergent and partly personalized. The study precisely tracked vaccine-responding T cell clones in identical twins.

The material sequenced was PBMCs. This chain joins TRBV6-2 or TRBV6-3 to TRBJ2-1, with the D gene uncertain. The source is a woman younger than 35 in good health. The nucleotide sequence is given as TGTGCCAGCACCCAGGCTATGGAGCAGTTCTTC. Its protein reads: CASTQAMEQFF.